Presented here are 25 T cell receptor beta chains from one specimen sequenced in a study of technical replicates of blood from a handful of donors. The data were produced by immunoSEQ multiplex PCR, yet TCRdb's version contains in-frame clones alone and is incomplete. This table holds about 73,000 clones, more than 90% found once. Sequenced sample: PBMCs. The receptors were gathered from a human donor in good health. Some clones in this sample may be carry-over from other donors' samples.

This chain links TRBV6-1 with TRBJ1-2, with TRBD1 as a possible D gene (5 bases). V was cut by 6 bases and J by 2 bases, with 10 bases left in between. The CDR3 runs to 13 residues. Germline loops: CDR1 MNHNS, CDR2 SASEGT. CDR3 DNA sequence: TGTGCCAGCAGGGAACAGGTCAACTATGGCTACACCTTC. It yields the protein CASREQVNYGYTF.

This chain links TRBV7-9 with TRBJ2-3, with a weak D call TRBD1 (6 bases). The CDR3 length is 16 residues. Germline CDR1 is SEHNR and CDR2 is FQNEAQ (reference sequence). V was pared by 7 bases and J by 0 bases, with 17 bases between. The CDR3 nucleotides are TGTGCCAGCACGACCCCCCAGGGACATAGCACAGATACGCAGTATTTT. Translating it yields CASTTPQGHSTDTQYF.

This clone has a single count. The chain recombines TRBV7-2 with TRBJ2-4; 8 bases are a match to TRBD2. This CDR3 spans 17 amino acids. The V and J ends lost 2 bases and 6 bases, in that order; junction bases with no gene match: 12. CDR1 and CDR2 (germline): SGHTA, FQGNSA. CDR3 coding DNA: TGTGCCAGCAGCTTACAGTGGAGCGGGGGTGCAGGAAACATTCAGTACTTC. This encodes CASSLQWSGGAGNIQYF.

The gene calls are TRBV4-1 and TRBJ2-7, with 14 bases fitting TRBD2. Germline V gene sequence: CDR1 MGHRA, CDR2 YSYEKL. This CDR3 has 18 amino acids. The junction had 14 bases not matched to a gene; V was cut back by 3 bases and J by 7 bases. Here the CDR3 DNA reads TGCGCCAGCAGCCAGGCGTCCGGGACTAGCGGGAGCCTAGGGGAGCAGTACTTC. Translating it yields CASSQASGTSGSLGEQYF.

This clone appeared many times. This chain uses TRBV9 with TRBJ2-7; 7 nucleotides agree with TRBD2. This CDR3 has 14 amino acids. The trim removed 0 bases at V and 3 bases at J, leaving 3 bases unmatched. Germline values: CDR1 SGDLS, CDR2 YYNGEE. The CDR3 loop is CASSVATGGYEQYF. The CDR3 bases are TGTGCCAGCAGCGTAGCAACGGGGGGCTACGAGCAGTACTTC.

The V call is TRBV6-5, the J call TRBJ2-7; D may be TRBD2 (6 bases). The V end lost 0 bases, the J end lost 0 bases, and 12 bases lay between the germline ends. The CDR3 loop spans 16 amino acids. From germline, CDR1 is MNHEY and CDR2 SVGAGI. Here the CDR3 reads CASSYSRRESSYEQYF. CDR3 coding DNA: TGTGCCAGCAGTTACTCCAGGAGGGAGAGCTCCTACGAGCAGTACTTC.

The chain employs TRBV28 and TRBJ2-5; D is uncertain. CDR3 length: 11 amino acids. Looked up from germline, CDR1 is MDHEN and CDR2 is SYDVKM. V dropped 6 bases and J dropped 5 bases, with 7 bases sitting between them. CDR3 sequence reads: CASRVRETQYF. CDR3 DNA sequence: TGTGCCAGCAGGGTGAGGGAGACCCAGTACTTC.

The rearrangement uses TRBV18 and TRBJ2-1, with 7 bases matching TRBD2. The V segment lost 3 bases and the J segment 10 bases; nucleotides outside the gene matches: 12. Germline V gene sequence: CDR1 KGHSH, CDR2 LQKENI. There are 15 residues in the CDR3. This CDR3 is CASSPREEGIGEQFF. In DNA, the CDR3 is TGTGCCAGCTCACCTCGGGAGGAGGGCATCGGCGAGCAGTTCTTC.

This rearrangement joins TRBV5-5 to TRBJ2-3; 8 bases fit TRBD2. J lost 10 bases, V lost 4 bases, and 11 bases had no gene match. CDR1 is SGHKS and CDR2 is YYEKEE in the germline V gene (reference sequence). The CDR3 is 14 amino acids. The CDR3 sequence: CASSPGLDAVAQYF. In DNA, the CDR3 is TGTGCCAGCAGCCCGGGACTAGACGCAGTTGCGCAGTATTTT.

Here the CDR3 reads CASSLSLAGAQYF. CDR3 bases: TGTGCCAGCAGCCTCTCTCTTGCGGGCGCGCAGTATTTT. V is TRBV9 and J is TRBJ2-3; TRBD2 is a possible D gene (5 bases). V was trimmed by 4 bases and J by 10 bases, leaving 16 bases between them. Germline CDR1 and CDR2: SGDLS and YYNGEE. The length of the CDR3 is 13 residues.

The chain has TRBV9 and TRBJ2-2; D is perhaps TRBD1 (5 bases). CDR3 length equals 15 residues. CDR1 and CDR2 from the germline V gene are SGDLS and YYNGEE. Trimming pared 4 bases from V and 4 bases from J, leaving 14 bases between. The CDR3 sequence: CASSPQGQSTGELFF. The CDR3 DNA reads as TGTGCCAGCAGCCCCCAGGGTCAGAGCACCGGGGAGCTGTTTTTT.

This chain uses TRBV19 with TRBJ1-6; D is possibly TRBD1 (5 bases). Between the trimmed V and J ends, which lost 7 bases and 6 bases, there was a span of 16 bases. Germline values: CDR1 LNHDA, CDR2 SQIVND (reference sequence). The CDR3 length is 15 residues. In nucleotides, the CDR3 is TGTGCCAGTAACACCAGGGAAATAACTAATTCACCCCTCCACTTT. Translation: CASNTREITNSPLHF.

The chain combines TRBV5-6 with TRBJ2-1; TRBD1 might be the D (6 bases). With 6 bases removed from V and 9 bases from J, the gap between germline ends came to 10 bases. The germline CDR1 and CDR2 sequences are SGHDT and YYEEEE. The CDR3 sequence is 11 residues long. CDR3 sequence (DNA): TGTGCCAGCACCACAGGGATTGAGCAGTTCTTC. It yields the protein CASTTGIEQFF.

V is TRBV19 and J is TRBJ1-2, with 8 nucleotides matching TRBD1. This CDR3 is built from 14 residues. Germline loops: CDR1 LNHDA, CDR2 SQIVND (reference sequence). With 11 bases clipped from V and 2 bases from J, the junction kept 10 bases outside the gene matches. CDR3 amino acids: CAAKPRTGNYGYTF. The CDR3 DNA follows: TGTGCCGCCAAGCCCCGGACAGGGAACTATGGCTACACCTTC.

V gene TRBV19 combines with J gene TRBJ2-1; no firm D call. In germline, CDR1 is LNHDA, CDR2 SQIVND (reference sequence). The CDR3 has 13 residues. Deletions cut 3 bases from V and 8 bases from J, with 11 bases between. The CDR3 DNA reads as TGTGCCAGTAGTATCTCTCTAGTGTATGAGCAGTTCTTC. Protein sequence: CASSISLVYEQFF.

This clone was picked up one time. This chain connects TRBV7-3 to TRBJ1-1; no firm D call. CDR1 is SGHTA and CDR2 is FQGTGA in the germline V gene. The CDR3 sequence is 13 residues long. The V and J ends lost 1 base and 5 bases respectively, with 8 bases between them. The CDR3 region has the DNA TGTGCCAGCAGCTTAAATCCGGGGACTGAAGCTTTCTTT. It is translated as CASSLNPGTEAFF.

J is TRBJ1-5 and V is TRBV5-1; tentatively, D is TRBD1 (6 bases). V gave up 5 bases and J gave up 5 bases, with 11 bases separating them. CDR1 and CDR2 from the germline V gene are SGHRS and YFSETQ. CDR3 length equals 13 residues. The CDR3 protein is CASSLTGYQPQHF. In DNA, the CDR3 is TGCGCCAGCAGTTTGACAGGTTATCAGCCCCAGCATTTT.

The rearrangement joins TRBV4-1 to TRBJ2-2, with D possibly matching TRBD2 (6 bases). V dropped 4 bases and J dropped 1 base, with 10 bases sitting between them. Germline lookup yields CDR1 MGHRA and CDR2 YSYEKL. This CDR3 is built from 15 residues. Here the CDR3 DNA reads TGCGCCAGCAGCCGGGGGACTTTGAACACCGGGGAGCTGTTTTTT. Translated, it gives CASSRGTLNTGELFF.

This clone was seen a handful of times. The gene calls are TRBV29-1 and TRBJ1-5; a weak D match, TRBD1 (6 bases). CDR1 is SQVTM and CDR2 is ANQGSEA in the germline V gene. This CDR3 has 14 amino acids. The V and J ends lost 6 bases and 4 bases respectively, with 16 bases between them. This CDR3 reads CSVADGQSNQPQHF. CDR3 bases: TGCAGCGTAGCAGACGGACAGAGTAATCAGCCCCAGCATTTT. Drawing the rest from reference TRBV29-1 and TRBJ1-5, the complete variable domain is SAVISQKPSRDICQRGTSLTIQCQVDSQVTMMFWYRQQPGQSLTLIATANQGSEATYESGFVIDKFPISRPNLTFSTLTVSNMSPEDSSIYLCSVADGQSNQPQHFGDGTRLSIL.

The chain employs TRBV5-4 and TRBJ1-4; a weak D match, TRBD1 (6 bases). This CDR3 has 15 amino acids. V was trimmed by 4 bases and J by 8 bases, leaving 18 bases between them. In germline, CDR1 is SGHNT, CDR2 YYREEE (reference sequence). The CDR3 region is CASSRGGQGKEKLFF. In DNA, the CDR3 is TGTGCCAGCAGCCGCGGGGGGCAGGGTAAAGAAAAACTGTTTTTT.

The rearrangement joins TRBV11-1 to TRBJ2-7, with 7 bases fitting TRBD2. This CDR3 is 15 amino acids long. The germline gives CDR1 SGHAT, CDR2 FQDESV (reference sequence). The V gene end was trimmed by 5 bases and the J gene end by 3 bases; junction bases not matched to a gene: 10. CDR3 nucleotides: TGTGCCAGCAGCCTCCTCCGGGGGGTAGGCTACGAGCAGTACTTC. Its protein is CASSLLRGVGYEQYF.

CDR3 in amino acids: CASSLGGDNEQFF. The DNA for the CDR3 is TGTGCCAGCAGCTTAGGAGGCGACAATGAGCAGTTCTTC. The chain combines TRBV11-3 with TRBJ2-1; D is uncertain. The V and J ends lost 1 base and 5 bases respectively, with 6 bases between them. Germline V lookup: CDR1 SGHNT, CDR2 YENEEA. CDR3 size: 13 residues.

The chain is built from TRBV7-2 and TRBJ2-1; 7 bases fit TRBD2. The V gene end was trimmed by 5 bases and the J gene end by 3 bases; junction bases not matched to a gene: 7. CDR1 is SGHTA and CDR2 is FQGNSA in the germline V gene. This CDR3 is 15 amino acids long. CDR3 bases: TGTGCCAGCAGCCCATCCCGGGAGGTCTACAATGAGCAGTTCTTC. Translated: CASSPSREVYNEQFF.

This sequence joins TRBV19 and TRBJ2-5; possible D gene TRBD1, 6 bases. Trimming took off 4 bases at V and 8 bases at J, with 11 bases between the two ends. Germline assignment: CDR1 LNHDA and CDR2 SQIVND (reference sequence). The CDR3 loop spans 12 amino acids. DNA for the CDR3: TGTGCCAGTAGTACAGAACAGGGTACCCAGTACTTC. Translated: CASSTEQGTQYF.

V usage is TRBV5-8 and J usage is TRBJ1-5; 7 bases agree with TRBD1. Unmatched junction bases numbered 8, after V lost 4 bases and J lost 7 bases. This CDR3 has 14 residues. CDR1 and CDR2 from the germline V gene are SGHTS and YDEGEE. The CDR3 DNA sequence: TGTGCCAGCAGCATAAGACAGGGCCGGCAGCCCCAGCATTTT. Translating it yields CASSIRQGRQPQHF.